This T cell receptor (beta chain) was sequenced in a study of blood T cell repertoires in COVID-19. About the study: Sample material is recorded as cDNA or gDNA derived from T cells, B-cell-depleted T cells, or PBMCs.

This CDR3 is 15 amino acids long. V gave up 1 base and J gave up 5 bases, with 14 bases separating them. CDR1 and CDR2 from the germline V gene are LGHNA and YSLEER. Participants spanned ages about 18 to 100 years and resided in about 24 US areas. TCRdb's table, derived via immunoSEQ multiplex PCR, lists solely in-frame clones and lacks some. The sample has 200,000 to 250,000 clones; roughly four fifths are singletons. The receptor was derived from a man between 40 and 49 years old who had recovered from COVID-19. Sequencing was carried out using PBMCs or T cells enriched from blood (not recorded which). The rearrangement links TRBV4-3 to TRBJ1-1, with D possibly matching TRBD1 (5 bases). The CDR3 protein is CASSQGGNRGTEAFF. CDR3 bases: TGCGCCAGCAGCCAAGGGGGTAATCGGGGGACTGAAGCTTTCTTT.